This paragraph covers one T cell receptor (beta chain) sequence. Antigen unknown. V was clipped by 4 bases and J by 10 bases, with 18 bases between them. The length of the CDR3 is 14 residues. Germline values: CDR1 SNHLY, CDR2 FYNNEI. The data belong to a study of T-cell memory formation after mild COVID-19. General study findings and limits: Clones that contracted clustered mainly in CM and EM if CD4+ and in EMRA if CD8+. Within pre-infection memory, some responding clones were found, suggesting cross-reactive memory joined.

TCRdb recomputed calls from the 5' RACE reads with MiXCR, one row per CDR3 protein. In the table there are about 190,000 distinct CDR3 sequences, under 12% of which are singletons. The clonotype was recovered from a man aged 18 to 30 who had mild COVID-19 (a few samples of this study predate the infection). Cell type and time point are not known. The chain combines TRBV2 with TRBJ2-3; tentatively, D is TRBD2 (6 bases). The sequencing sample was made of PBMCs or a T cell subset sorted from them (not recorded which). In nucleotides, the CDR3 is TGTGCCAGCAGTGCCAGGTCCGGGGGTACGTCGCAGTATTTT. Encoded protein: CASSARSGGTSQYF.